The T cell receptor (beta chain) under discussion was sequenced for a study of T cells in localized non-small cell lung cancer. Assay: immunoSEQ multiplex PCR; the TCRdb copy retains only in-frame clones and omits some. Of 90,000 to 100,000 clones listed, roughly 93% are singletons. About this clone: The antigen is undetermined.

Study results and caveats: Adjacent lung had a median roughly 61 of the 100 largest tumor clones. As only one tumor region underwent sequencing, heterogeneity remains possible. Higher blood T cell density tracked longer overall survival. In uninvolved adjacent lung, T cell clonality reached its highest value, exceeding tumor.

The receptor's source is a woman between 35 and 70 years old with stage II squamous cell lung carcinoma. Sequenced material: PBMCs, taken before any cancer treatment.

This CDR3 is CASSPPTEPGNTIYF. The CDR3, as DNA: TGTGCCAGCTCACCTCCTACCGAGCCTGGAAACACCATATATTTT. This sequence joins TRBV18 and TRBJ1-3; D is undetermined. Trimming left V 3 bases short and J 2 bases short, with 11 bases between. From germline, CDR1 is KGHSH and CDR2 LQKENI. The CDR3 runs 15 residues.